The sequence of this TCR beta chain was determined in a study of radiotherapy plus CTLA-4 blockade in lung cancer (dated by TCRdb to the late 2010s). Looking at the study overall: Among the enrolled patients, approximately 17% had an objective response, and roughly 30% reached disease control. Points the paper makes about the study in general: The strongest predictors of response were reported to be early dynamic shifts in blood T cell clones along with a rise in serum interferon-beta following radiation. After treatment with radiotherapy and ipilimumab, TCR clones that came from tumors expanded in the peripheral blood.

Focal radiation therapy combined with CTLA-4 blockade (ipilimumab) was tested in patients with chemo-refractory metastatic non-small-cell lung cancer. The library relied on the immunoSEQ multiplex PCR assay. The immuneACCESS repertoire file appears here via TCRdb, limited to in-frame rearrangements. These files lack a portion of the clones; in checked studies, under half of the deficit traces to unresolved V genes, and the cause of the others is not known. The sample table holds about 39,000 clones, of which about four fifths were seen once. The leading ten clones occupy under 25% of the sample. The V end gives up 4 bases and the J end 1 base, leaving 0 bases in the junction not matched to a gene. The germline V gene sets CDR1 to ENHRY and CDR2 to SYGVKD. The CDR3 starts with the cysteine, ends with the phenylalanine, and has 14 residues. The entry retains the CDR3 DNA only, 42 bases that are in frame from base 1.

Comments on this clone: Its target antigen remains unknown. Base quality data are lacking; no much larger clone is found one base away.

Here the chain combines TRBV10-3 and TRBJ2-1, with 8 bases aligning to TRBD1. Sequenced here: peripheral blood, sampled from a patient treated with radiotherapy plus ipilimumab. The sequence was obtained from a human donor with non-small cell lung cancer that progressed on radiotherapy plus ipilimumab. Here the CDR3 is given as CAISGQGSYNEQFF. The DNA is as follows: TGTGCCATCAGTGGACAGGGGTCCTACAATGAGCAGTTCTTC.